This section outlines one T cell receptor (beta chain) sequence together with its context. This sample stems from a study of blood T cell repertoires in COVID-19. TCRdb's table, derived via immunoSEQ multiplex PCR, lists solely in-frame clones and lacks some. This table holds about 140,000 clones, around 84% found once. Trimming took off 5 bases at V and 3 bases at J, with 5 bases between the two ends. Germline CDR1 and CDR2: LGHDT and YNNKEL (reference sequence). This CDR3 is built from 12 residues. The receptor was derived from a woman between 55 and 75 years old with acute or convalescent COVID-19. V usage is TRBV3-1 (or the pseudogene TRBV3-2) and J usage is TRBJ2-1; D ambiguous. Material for sequencing was peripheral blood. The CDR3 nucleotides read TGTGCCAGCAGCTTGAGCTACAATGAGCAGTTCTTC. It translates to CASSLSYNEQFF.